This T cell receptor (beta chain) was documented in a study of shared clonotypes between healthy human individuals. This CDR3 is built from 13 residues. Germline loops: CDR1 SGHTS, CDR2 YDEGEE. Trimming at V came to 4 bases and at J to 6 bases, leaving 4 bases not matched to a gene. CD4+ cells yielded CD45RA+ naive and CD45RA-negative memory subsets. Clones were read by immunoSEQ multiplex PCR, and TCRdb kept only the in-frame ones, dropping some. The table has more than 1,200,000 clones, roughly 98.5% seen once. The source is a man aged 30 to 39 in good health. Specimen: naive CD4+ T cells sorted from blood. Indicated subset: CD45RA+ positively selected. The chain recombines TRBV5-8 with TRBJ2-1, with 7 bases that match TRBD1. CDR3 nucleotide sequence: TGTGCCAGCAGCACCCGGACAGGCAATGAGCAGTTCTTC. This translates into CASSTRTGNEQFF.